This entry features one T cell receptor beta chain sequence. Its antigen remains unknown. Together with a sample-barcoded 5' primer, a J-beta primer mix was included in a second PCR lasting about 6 to 12 cycles. TCRdb independently ran MiXCR on the 5' RACE reads; one entry per CDR3 protein. This table has fewer than 800,000 distinct CDR3 sequences, 20% to 25% appearing once. The data stem from a study of blood T cells in healthy people across ages. Study-wide results and limits: A strong correlation was found between TCR beta diversity and the percentage of naive T cells.

The trim removed 6 bases at V and 3 bases at J, leaving 5 bases unmatched. The CDR3 consists of 13 residues. In germline, CDR1 is MNHEY, CDR2 SVGEGT. Each donor had 7.5 to 10 milliliters of peripheral blood drawn. Per sample, a minimum of 6 million PBMCs were isolated. The sample also formed part of further work on T cells of mothers and their children. This second study says: Sequencing returned over 9 million TCR beta CDR3 reads per mother and about 3 million per child.

The sample taken for sequencing was blood. V usage is TRBV6-2 or TRBV6-3 and J usage is TRBJ2-7; 7 positions match TRBD1. The clonotype was recovered from a boy between 10 and 17 years old in good health. The CDR3 coding sequence is TGTGCCAGCAGGGGACAGAGGGGCTACGAGCAGTACTTC. This sequence encodes CASRGQRGYEQYF.